Listed here are 8 T cell receptor beta chains from one sample, sequenced in a study of blood T cell repertoires in COVID-19 (dated by TCRdb to 2020 to 2022). Preparation of the library involved the immunoSEQ multiplex PCR assay. Entries here come from immuneACCESS through TCRdb and include only in-frame sequences with V and J called. Some clones fail to appear in such tables; in the studies checked, an unresolved V gene covers under half of the shortfall, and the cause of the remainder is unknown. The sample table contains about 300,000 clones; only one count was recorded for roughly 90% of them. The ten biggest clones cover 5% to 7.5% of the sample. Material: peripheral blood. All receptors derive from a man aged 18-30 years who had recovered from COVID-19.

The chain links TRBV10-2 to TRBJ2-1; 8 bases agree with TRBD2. The germline V gene has CDR1 WSHSY and CDR2 SAAADI. The CDR3 is 15 residues long. The ends lost 3 bases at V and 6 bases at J; junction bases unmatched: 7. The CDR3 bases are TGCGCCAGCAGTGATTTCGGGGGGGCCGGCAATGAGCAGTTCTTC. Translated, it gives CASSDFGGAGNEQFF.

The CDR3 nucleotides are TGCGCCAGCAGCCCGGACAGCGGGAACACTGAAGCTTTCTTT. It codes for CASSPDSGNTEAFF. The V call is TRBV5-1, the J call TRBJ1-1; D perhaps matches TRBD1 (6 bases). Looked up from germline, CDR1 is SGHRS and CDR2 is YFSETQ. Trimming shortened V by 4 bases and J by 1 base, and 11 bases separated the two germline ends. This CDR3 comprises 14 residues.

The CDR3 here is CASSQGIRGGYGYTF. CDR3 coding DNA: TGTGCCAGCAGCCAAGGGATAAGGGGCGGCTATGGCTACACCTTC. V and J are TRBV3-1 (or the pseudogene TRBV3-2) and TRBJ1-2; a possible D gene is TRBD1 (5 bases). V was clipped by 1 base and J by 4 bases, with 13 bases between them. Per the germline V gene, CDR1 is LGHDT and CDR2 is YNNKEL (reference sequence). The CDR3 length is 15 residues.

This sequence joins TRBV30 and TRBJ1-1, with TRBD1 identical over 7 bases. V dropped 5 bases and J dropped 2; count of bases not matched to a gene: 8. CDR1 and CDR2 from the germline V gene are GTSNPN and SVGIG (reference sequence). The CDR3 sequence is 14 residues long. CDR3 in DNA: TGTGCCTGGCTCCGGGACAGACATAACACTGAAGCTTTCTTT. It is translated as CAWLRDRHNTEAFF.

This clone turned up a few times. The genes are TRBV11-2 and TRBJ2-7; TRBD2 might be the D (6 bases). Germline V gene data show CDR1 as SGHAT and CDR2 as FQNNGV. The CDR3 runs to 11 residues. V was pared by 1 base and J by 9 bases, with 7 bases between. CDR3 coding DNA: TGTGCCAGCAGCTTAGGGGGAGGGCAGTACTTC. The encoded protein is CASSLGGGQYF.

V gene TRBV3-1 (or the pseudogene TRBV3-2) combines with J gene TRBJ2-1; TRBD2 aligns across 9 bases. With V trimmed by 4 bases and J by 6 bases, 7 bases remained unmatched. The CDR3 spans 15 residues. Germline CDR1 is LGHDT and CDR2 is YNNKEL (reference sequence). The CDR3: CASSPGTSSGNEQFF. CDR3 DNA sequence: TGTGCCAGCAGCCCCGGGACTAGCTCTGGCAATGAGCAGTTCTTC.

For the CDR3, the DNA is TGTGCCAGCAGTGAAGATGGGACAGGGGCCGTCGAGCAGTACTTC. Protein sequence: CASSEDGTGAVEQYF. The chain links TRBV6-1 to TRBJ2-7; 10 positions match TRBD1. From germline, CDR1 is MNHNS and CDR2 SASEGT. The CDR3 has 15 residues. Trimming cost V 1 base and J 6 bases; bases outside gene matches: 6.

J is TRBJ2-2 and V is TRBV6-6; 8 bases match TRBD2. The CDR3 length is 15 residues. CDR1 MNHNY and CDR2 SVGAGI come from the germline V gene (reference sequence). Unmatched junction bases numbered 3, after V lost 5 bases and J lost 1 base. In nucleotides, the CDR3 is TGTGCCAGCAGTGACGCGGGGGGGAACACCGGGGAGCTGTTTTTT. It translates to CASSDAGGNTGELFF.